This T cell receptor beta chain appears in the sequencing data of a study of T cells after yellow fever vaccination. Study findings and constraints: Peaking on day 5 versus 15, the secondary response was faster but weaker. The appearance of a small share of clonotypes in both CD4 and CD8 compartments was observed.

The TCR cDNA carried a universal primer site and UMIs from 5'RACE template switching. TCRdb independently ran MiXCR on the 5' RACE reads; one entry per CDR3 protein. The sample lists about 300,000 distinct CDR3 sequences; around 10% were seen once. Germline V gene data show CDR1 as LGHNA and CDR2 as YSLEER. The CDR3 runs 18 residues. With V trimmed by 0 bases and J by 0 bases, 7 bases remained unmatched. The sample holds a few counts of this clonotype. What it recognizes is unknown. Material: CD4+ T cells sorted from PBMCs, obtained 5 days after the yellow fever booster vaccination. The TCR originated in a man aged 18 to 30 who received the YFV17D yellow fever vaccine. The J gene is TRBJ1-5, the V gene TRBV4-3; 8 nucleotides align to TRBD1. The DNA for the CDR3 is TGCGCCAGCAGCCAAGACAGGGGGCCTCTCTATAGCAATCAGCCCCAGCATTTT. It encodes CASSQDRGPLYSNQPQHF.